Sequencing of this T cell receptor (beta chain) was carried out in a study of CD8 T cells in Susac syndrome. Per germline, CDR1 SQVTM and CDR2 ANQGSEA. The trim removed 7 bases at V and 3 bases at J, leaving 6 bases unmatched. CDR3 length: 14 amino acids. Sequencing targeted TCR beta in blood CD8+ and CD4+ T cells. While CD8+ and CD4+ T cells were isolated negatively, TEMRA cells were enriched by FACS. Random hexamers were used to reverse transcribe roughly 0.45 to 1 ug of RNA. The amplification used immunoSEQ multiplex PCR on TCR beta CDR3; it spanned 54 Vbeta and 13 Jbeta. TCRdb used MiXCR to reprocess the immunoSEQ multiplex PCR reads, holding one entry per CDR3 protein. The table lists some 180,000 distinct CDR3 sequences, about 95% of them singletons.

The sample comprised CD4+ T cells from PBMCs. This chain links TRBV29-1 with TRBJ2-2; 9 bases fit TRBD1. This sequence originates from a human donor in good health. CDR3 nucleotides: TGCAGCGGCGGGACAGGGAGGTACACCGGGGAGCTGTTTTTT. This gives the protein CSGGTGRYTGELFF.